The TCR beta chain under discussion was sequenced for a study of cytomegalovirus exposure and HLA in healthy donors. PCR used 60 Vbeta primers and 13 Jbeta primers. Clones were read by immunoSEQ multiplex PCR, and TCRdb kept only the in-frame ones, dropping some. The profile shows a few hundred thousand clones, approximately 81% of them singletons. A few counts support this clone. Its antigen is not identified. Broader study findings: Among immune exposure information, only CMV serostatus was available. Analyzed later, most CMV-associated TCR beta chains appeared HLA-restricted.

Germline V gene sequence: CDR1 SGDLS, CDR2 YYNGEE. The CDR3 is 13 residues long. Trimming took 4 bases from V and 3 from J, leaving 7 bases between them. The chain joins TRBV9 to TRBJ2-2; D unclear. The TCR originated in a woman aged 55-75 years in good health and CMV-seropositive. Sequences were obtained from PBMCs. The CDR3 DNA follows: TGTGCCAGCAGCCCTCAGTACACCGGGGAGCTGTTTTTT. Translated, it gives CASSPQYTGELFF.